One and the same sample provided the 27 T cell receptor beta chains below, sequenced in a study of blood T cell repertoires in COVID-19. The assay was immunoSEQ multiplex PCR, and TCRdb's table has in-frame clones only and misses some. The sample has roughly 330,000 clones, around nine tenths seen once; the top ten hold 3.5% to 4.5%. Source material: peripheral blood. The receptors shown here come from a woman in her 50s with active or convalescent COVID-19.

The chain combines TRBV28 with TRBJ2-7, with 11 nucleotides matching TRBD1. Germline CDR1 MDHEN, CDR2 SYDVKM. The CDR3 spans 13 residues. Trimming at V came to 10 bases and at J to 5 bases, leaving 7 bases not matched to a gene. CDR3 in DNA: TGTGCCACCTCGGACAGGGGGCCCGACGAGCAGTACTTC. Residues: CATSDRGPDEQYF.

The chain recombines TRBV3-1 (or the pseudogene TRBV3-2) with TRBJ1-5; perhaps TRBD1 as D (6 bases). Trimming stripped 3 bases from V and 0 bases from J, with 12 bases between. Germline V gene lookup returns CDR1 LGHDT and CDR2 YNNKEL (reference sequence). The CDR3 has 16 amino acids. The DNA for the CDR3 is TGTGCCAGCAGCCAGGGGACACCATATAGCAATCAGCCCCAGCATTTT. Its translation: CASSQGTPYSNQPQHF.

This chain links TRBV7-9 with TRBJ2-1; TRBD1 agrees at 8 bases. This CDR3 region has 13 residues. With V trimmed by 5 bases and J by 7 bases, 4 bases remained unmatched. Germline CDR1 reads SEHNR; CDR2 reads FQNEAQ (reference sequence). The CDR3 coding sequence is TGTGCCAGCAGCCCGGACAGGGAGAATGAGCAGTTCTTC. Translated: CASSPDRENEQFF.

The genes are TRBV29-1 and TRBJ1-1; 8 bases match TRBD1. Germline values: CDR1 SQVTM, CDR2 ANQGSEA. V dropped 3 bases and J dropped 1; count of bases not matched to a gene: 10. The CDR3 runs to 16 residues. CDR3 DNA sequence: TGCAGCGTTGAGGGCAGGGGGCGCGGGGGGAACACTGAAGCTTTCTTT. Protein sequence: CSVEGRGRGGNTEAFF.

The V gene is TRBV25-1, the J gene TRBJ2-7; no definite D call. This CDR3 is built from 13 residues. V dropped 10 bases and J dropped 0 bases, with 13 bases sitting between them. Germline CDR1 and CDR2: MGHDK and SYGVNS. The DNA for the CDR3 is TGTGCCACCTCCGACACTTTCTCCTACGAGCAGTACTTC. Translation gives CATSDTFSYEQYF.

V gene TRBV7-8 combines with J gene TRBJ2-1; TRBD2 aligns across 9 bases. V was pared by 2 bases and J by 3 bases, with 2 bases of the junction left unmatched. Germline V lookup: CDR1 SGHVS, CDR2 FQNEAQ. The CDR3 extends over 15 amino acids. As DNA, the CDR3 is TGTGCCAGCAGCTTACTAGCGGGGATCTACAATGAGCAGTTCTTC. It codes for CASSLLAGIYNEQFF.

V and J are TRBV18 and TRBJ2-7; no reliable D call. V was clipped by 3 bases and J by 4 bases, with 10 bases between them. CDR3 length: 13 amino acids. Germline CDR1 KGHSH, CDR2 LQKENI. The CDR3 sequence: CASSPLPDYEQYF. The CDR3 bases are TGTGCCAGCTCACCCCTCCCAGATTACGAGCAGTACTTC.

This clone was seen a single time. The chain carries TRBV19 and TRBJ2-1; 9 bases map to TRBD2. Germline V CDR1 and CDR2: LNHDA, SQIVND (reference sequence). This CDR3 comprises 13 residues. J gave up 9 bases and V 3 bases, and 3 bases lay outside the gene matches. The CDR3 nucleotides are TGTGCCAGTAGTATTGGGACTAGCAGTGAGCAGTTCTTC. Translation gives CASSIGTSSEQFF.

This chain uses TRBV5-4 with TRBJ2-1; 8 bases fit TRBD2. Losses at the gene ends were 4 bases for V and 9 bases for J; bases not matched to a gene: 15. Germline V gene lookup returns CDR1 SGHNT and CDR2 YYREEE (reference sequence). The CDR3 is 16 amino acids. This chain's CDR3 is CASSPPGGATRLEQFF. CDR3 in DNA: TGTGCCAGCAGCCCCCCGGGGGGGGCGACCCGGCTTGAGCAGTTCTTC.

The V call is TRBV9, the J call TRBJ1-1; D is unclear. Trimming pared 3 bases from V and 5 bases from J, leaving 17 bases between. The CDR3 length is 15 residues. Germline CDR1 is SGDLS and CDR2 is YYNGEE. This CDR3 is CASSALDEVLTEAFF. The CDR3 DNA is TGTGCCAGCAGCGCCTTAGACGAGGTATTAACTGAAGCTTTCTTT.

To note about this clone: Other DNA sequences in the same sample also yield this CDR3. DNA of the CDR3: TGTGCCAGCAGGGGCCAACTGAACACTGAAGCTTTCTTT. Its translation: CASRGQLNTEAFF. This sequence joins TRBV7-2 and TRBJ1-1; unclear D gene. The CDR3 spans 13 residues. Looked up from germline, CDR1 is SGHTA and CDR2 is FQGNSA. Trimming took off 6 bases at V and 0 bases at J, with 8 bases between the two ends.

This chain joins TRBV5-4 and TRBJ1-3; D uncertain. V shed 5 bases and J shed 0 bases, with 12 bases lying between them. Looked up from germline, CDR1 is SGHNT and CDR2 is YYREEE (reference sequence). This CDR3 is 15 amino acids long. CDR3 protein: CASSPEPNSGNTIYF. CDR3 sequence (DNA): TGTGCCAGCAGTCCCGAGCCAAACTCTGGAAACACCATATATTTT.

The chain carries TRBV15 and TRBJ2-5; 9 bases line up with TRBD1. Losses at the gene ends were 1 base for V and 4 bases for J; bases not matched to a gene: 7. The germline V gene has CDR1 LNHNV and CDR2 YYDKDF (reference sequence). This CDR3 spans 16 amino acids. CDR3 amino acids: CATSRGLGTGLETQYF. The CDR3 region has the DNA TGTGCCACCAGCAGAGGTCTAGGGACAGGGCTAGAGACCCAGTACTTC.

The chain carries TRBV18 and TRBJ2-7; TRBD1 aligns across 8 bases. J was trimmed by 0 bases and V by 3 bases; bases with no gene match: 4. This CDR3 comprises 15 residues. Germline values: CDR1 KGHSH, CDR2 LQKENI. CDR3 loop: CASSPRTGISYEQYF. CDR3 in DNA: TGTGCCAGCTCACCCCGGACAGGGATCTCCTACGAGCAGTACTTC.

As DNA, the CDR3 is TGTGCCAGCCACTTGGGGGGCCCGTCTCCGAACACTGAAGCTTTCTTT. Translated, it gives CASHLGGPSPNTEAFF. V is TRBV5-8 and J is TRBJ1-1; possibly TRBD1 for D (6 bases). Trimming took off 7 bases at V and 1 base at J, with 20 bases between the two ends. CDR1 is SGHTS, CDR2 YDEGEE, per germline. The CDR3 covers 16 residues. The whole variable domain, remainder taken from reference TRBV5-8 and TRBJ1-1, is EAGVTQSPTHLIKTRGQQATLRCSPISGHTSVYWYQQALGLGLQFLLWYDEGEERNRGNFPPRFSGRQFPNYSSELNVNALELEDSALYLCASHLGGPSPNTEAFFGQGTRLTVV.

In this sample, this clone turned up a few times. V is TRBV6-6 and J is TRBJ2-3; 7 bases map to TRBD1. CDR1 and CDR2 from the germline V gene are MNHNY and SVGAGI (reference sequence). J was trimmed by 2 bases and V by 6 bases; bases with no gene match: 14. The CDR3 totals 17 residues. CDR3: CASRRTWDSGATDTQYF. In nucleotides, the CDR3 is TGTGCCAGCAGGCGAACCTGGGACAGTGGAGCCACAGATACGCAGTATTTT.

The V and J genes are TRBV9 and TRBJ1-3; TRBD1 is a possible D gene (5 bases). Trimming cost V 0 bases and J 3 bases, with 10 bases left between them. The CDR3 is 15 amino acids. Per germline, CDR1 SGDLS and CDR2 YYNGEE. Written as DNA, the CDR3 is TGTGCCAGCAGCGTAGGTCAGGGCCATGGAAACACCATATATTTT. Translated: CASSVGQGHGNTIYF.

The gene calls are TRBV27 and TRBJ1-2, with 7 bases that match TRBD1. In germline, CDR1 is MNHEY, CDR2 SMNVEV (reference sequence). The CDR3 is 13 amino acids. Trimming cost V 2 bases and J 7 bases; bases outside gene matches: 4. The CDR3 reads CASSLTHRGGYTF. CDR3 nucleotides: TGTGCCAGCAGTTTAACCCACAGGGGTGGCTACACCTTC.

This clone was detected once. The J gene is TRBJ1-6, the V gene TRBV7-9; D not certain. Per the germline V gene, CDR1 is SEHNR and CDR2 is FQNEAQ (reference sequence). V shed 5 bases and J shed 7 bases, with 12 bases lying between them. The CDR3 runs to 14 residues. This CDR3 is CASSVFPSNSPLHF. The CDR3 nucleotides are TGTGCCAGCAGCGTTTTTCCTTCGAATTCACCCCTCCACTTT.

This clone was seen only a few times. The V call is TRBV11-1, the J call TRBJ2-7, with D possibly matching TRBD1 (5 bases). Germline V gene sequence: CDR1 SGHAT, CDR2 FQDESV (reference sequence). V was pared by 2 bases and J by 0 bases, with 8 bases between. This CDR3 comprises 14 residues. CDR3 nucleotide sequence: TGTGCCAGCAGCTTATTCGACAGCTCCTACGAGCAGTACTTC. This sequence encodes CASSLFDSSYEQYF.

This sequence joins TRBV5-4 and TRBJ1-2; 9 bases line up with TRBD1. Germline V gene lookup returns CDR1 SGHNT and CDR2 YYREEE (reference sequence). This CDR3 has 15 amino acids. The J segment lost 2 bases and the V segment lost 4 bases, leaving 6 bases of the junction unmatched. As DNA, the CDR3 is TGTGCCAGCAGCCCAGCGGGGACAGGGAACTATGGCTACACCTTC. This sequence encodes CASSPAGTGNYGYTF.

The chain uses TRBV30 and TRBJ1-2; D gene uncertain. This CDR3 spans 13 amino acids. Looked up from germline, CDR1 is GTSNPN and CDR2 is SVGIG (reference sequence). V gave up 0 bases and J gave up 9 bases, with 14 bases separating them. The chain's CDR3 is CAWSVDGGKSYTF. The DNA of the CDR3 is TGTGCCTGGAGTGTTGACGGCGGCAAGAGCTACACCTTC.

The rearrangement uses TRBV13 and TRBJ2-2; 7 bases match TRBD2. This CDR3 spans 14 amino acids. Germline CDR1 and CDR2: PRHDT and FYEKMQ (reference sequence). J gave up 3 bases and V 5 bases, and 3 bases lay outside the gene matches. This chain's CDR3 is CASSIRGDTGELFF. As DNA, the CDR3 is TGTGCCAGCAGCATACGGGGGGACACCGGGGAGCTGTTTTTT.

The rearrangement joins TRBV4-2 to TRBJ1-4; D remains ambiguous. Per germline, CDR1 LGHNA and CDR2 YNFKEQ. The CDR3 sequence is 16 residues long. The V gene lost 1 base and the J gene lost 5 bases, with 14 bases spanning the gap. The CDR3 region is CASSQAGGSRNEKLFF. The CDR3 bases are TGTGCCAGCAGCCAAGCCGGAGGTAGTAGGAATGAAAAACTGTTTTTT.

The rearrangement joins TRBV7-2 to TRBJ2-1, with 12 nucleotides matching TRBD2. The CDR3 runs 18 residues. The V gene end was trimmed by 1 base and the J gene end by 0 bases; junction bases not matched to a gene: 4. Germline CDR1 SGHTA, CDR2 FQGNSA. This CDR3 reads CASSLGLAGVYSYNEQFF. Here the CDR3 DNA reads TGTGCCAGCAGCTTAGGACTAGCGGGAGTATACTCCTACAATGAGCAGTTCTTC.

The rearrangement links TRBV15 to TRBJ2-3; 8 bases are a match to TRBD1. The CDR3 covers 13 residues. V was pared by 6 bases and J by 3 bases, with 2 bases of the junction left unmatched. Germline V gives CDR1 LNHNV, CDR2 YYDKDF (reference sequence). DNA of the CDR3: TGTGCCACCAGGACAGGGGTTACAGATACGCAGTATTTT. This encodes CATRTGVTDTQYF. Drawing the rest from reference TRBV15 and TRBJ2-3, the complete variable domain is DAMVIQNPRYQVTQFGKPVTLSCSQTLNHNVMYWYQQKSSQAPKLLFHYYDKDFNNEADTPDNFQSRRPNTSFCFLDIRSPGLGDTAMYLCATRTGVTDTQYFGPGTRLTVL.

The J gene is TRBJ1-5, the V gene TRBV27; the D gene is possibly TRBD1 (5 bases). V gave up 6 bases and J gave up 7 bases, with 16 bases separating them. Germline CDR1 is MNHEY and CDR2 is SMNVEV (reference sequence). The CDR3 sequence is 14 residues long. In DNA form, the CDR3 reads TGTGCCAGCAGACCCCAGGGAATCGTGCAGCCCCAGCATTTT. Translation: CASRPQGIVQPQHF.